These T cell receptor beta chains were read from a single sample in a study of CD8 T cells in ankylosing spondylitis. TCRdb passed the 5' RACE reads through MiXCR, listing each CDR3 protein once. Here the sample spans roughly 260,000 distinct CDR3 sequences, 20% being singletons. Sequencing used blood, either unsorted or a sorted T cell fraction (not recorded which). The receptors stem from a male donor with ankylosing spondylitis or in good health (not recorded which). Both conserved end residues are part of each CDR3. Each record gives: J gene, V gene, D gene, clone size, CDR3 protein, CDR3 DNA. D genes are given only for firm matches. Where a row states a size, it is once, few, many or the class of an expanded clone; other rows omit it.

>TRBJ1-2|TRBV7-9|-|few
CASSEEGKGDGYTF
TGTGCCAGCAGCGAGGAGGGAAAAGGCGATGGCTACACCTTC
>TRBJ2-3|TRBV24-1|-|few
CATSDPIDTQYF
TGTGCCACCAGTGATCCGATAGATACGCAGTATTTT
>TRBJ2-2|TRBV11-2|-|-
CASRAPVDTGELFF
TGTGCCAGCAGGGCCCCGGTCGACACCGGGGAGCTGTTTTTT
>TRBJ1-5|TRBV5-1|-|few
CASSLTPGTADLHF
TGCGCCAGCAGCTTGACACCCGGGACGGCGGATTTGCATTTT
>TRBJ1-4|TRBV3-1|-|few
CASSQDLGAGNEKLFF
TGTGCCAGCAGCCAAGATCTTGGGGCAGGGAATGAAAAACTGTTTTTT
>TRBJ2-2|TRBV28|-|-
CAAGAQNTGELFF
TGTGCCGCCGGGGCCCAGAACACCGGGGAGCTGTTTTTT
>TRBJ1-1|TRBV5-1|TRBD1|few
CASSPTTYRGEAFF
TGCGCCAGCAGCCCAACCACCTACAGGGGAGAAGCTTTCTTT
>TRBJ2-2|TRBV27|-|-
CASSLFRSSTGELFF
TGTGCCAGCAGTTTATTTCGGTCCAGCACCGGGGAGCTGTTTTTT
>TRBJ1-4|TRBV5-6|TRBD1|-
CASSLAGGQEKLFF
TGTGCCAGCAGCTTGGCAGGGGGGCAAGAAAAACTGTTTTTT
>TRBJ1-5|TRBV12-3/TRBV12-4|-|-
CASSFGMYNQPQHF
TGTGCCAGCAGTTTTGGGATGTACAATCAGCCCCAGCATTTT
>TRBJ2-3|TRBV27|-|-
CASSLQGKRTDTQYF
TGTGCCAGCAGTTTACAAGGGAAGAGGACAGATACGCAGTATTTT
>TRBJ2-6|TRBV5-1|-|-
CASSFRAASGANVLTF
TGCGCCAGCAGCTTCCGGGCCGCCTCTGGGGCCAACGTCCTGACTTTC
>TRBJ2-6|TRBV5-1|-|few
CASSRDGANVLTF
TGCGCCAGCAGCCGAGATGGGGCCAACGTCCTGACTTTC
>TRBJ1-3|TRBV5-1|-|few
CASSLEAGQPGNTIYF
TGCGCCAGCAGCTTGGAAGCAGGACAACCTGGAAACACCATATATTTT
>TRBJ1-5|TRBV14|-|few
CASSVRRQEGQPQHF
TGTGCCAGCAGCGTCCGAAGACAGGAGGGTCAGCCCCAGCATTTT
>TRBJ2-5|TRBV3-1|-|-
CASSHGDETQYF
TGTGCCAGCAGCCATGGTGACGAGACCCAGTACTTC
>TRBJ1-5|TRBV25-1|-|-
CASSEYRENQPQHF
TGTGCCAGCAGTGAATACCGGGAGAATCAGCCCCAGCATTTT
>TRBJ1-4|TRBV12-3/TRBV12-4|-|many
CASSTSRGGLGEKLFF
TGTGCCAGCAGTACCTCGCGGGGGGGGCTCGGGGAAAAACTGTTTTTT
>TRBJ2-5|TRBV6-5|-|-
CASSYWTAPETQYF
TGTGCCAGCAGTTACTGGACCGCCCCGGAGACCCAGTACTTC
>TRBJ2-1|TRBV27|TRBD2|-
CASSKLAGVGEQFF
TGTGCCAGCAGTAAGCTAGCGGGAGTTGGGGAGCAGTTCTTC
>TRBJ1-1|TRBV19|-|once
CASSMWQGPTEAFF
TGTGCCAGTAGTATGTGGCAGGGACCCACTGAAGCTTTCTTT
>TRBJ1-5|TRBV29-1|-|few
CSVSYRDDQPQHF
TGCAGCGTCTCCTACAGGGATGATCAGCCCCAGCATTTT
>TRBJ1-2|TRBV29-1|-|many
CSVANRLANYGYTF
TGCAGCGTTGCTAACAGGCTAGCTAACTATGGCTACACCTTC
>TRBJ2-5|TRBV10-3|-|few
CATGAGETQYF
TGTGCCACGGGGGCGGGAGAGACCCAGTACTTC
>TRBJ2-1|TRBV4-1|-|-
CASSQATGTVYNEQFF
TGCGCCAGCAGCCAAGCAACCGGGACTGTCTACAATGAGCAGTTCTTC
>TRBJ1-4|TRBV28|-|few
CASSLWTAGEGDEKLFF
TGTGCCAGCAGCCTATGGACCGCGGGAGAGGGGGATGAAAAACTGTTTTTT
>TRBJ2-1|TRBV7-9|TRBD2|-
CASSFRTSGSNEQFF
TGTGCCAGCAGCTTCCGGACTAGCGGGAGTAATGAGCAGTTCTTC
>TRBJ2-2|TRBV5-1|TRBD2|-
CASSYRTSGPGELFF
TGCGCCAGCAGCTACCGGACTAGCGGCCCCGGGGAGCTGTTTTTT
>TRBJ2-3|TRBV5-1|TRBD2|-
CASSRVAGRARDTQYF
TGCGCCAGCAGCCGCGTAGCGGGGAGGGCCAGAGATACGCAGTATTTT
>TRBJ1-4|TRBV10-3|-|many
CAISESWANEKLFF
TGTGCCATCAGTGAGTCTTGGGCTAATGAAAAACTGTTTTTT
>TRBJ2-3|TRBV5-1|TRBD2|-
CASSLIAGATDTQYF
TGCGCCAGCAGCTTGATAGCGGGGGCTACAGATACGCAGTATTTT
>TRBJ1-1|TRBV19|-|-
CASSIDRSGEAFF
TGTGCCAGTAGTATAGACCGGTCGGGAGAAGCTTTCTTT
>TRBJ2-5|TRBV12-3/TRBV12-4|TRBD2|few
CASSFYGGAKTQYF
TGTGCCAGCAGTTTTTACGGGGGGGCCAAGACCCAGTACTTC
>TRBJ1-1|TRBV10-3|TRBD1|-
CAISRPRGTEAFF
TGTGCCATCAGTAGGCCCAGGGGGACTGAAGCTTTCTTT
>TRBJ2-5|TRBV10-3|-|few
CAISDGEETQYF
TGTGCCATCAGTGACGGGGAAGAGACCCAGTACTTC
>TRBJ1-1|TRBV29-1|-|many
CSVLPDSNTEAFF
TGCAGCGTTCTCCCCGACAGTAACACTGAAGCTTTCTTT
>TRBJ1-2|TRBV5-1|TRBD1|few
CASSPGDRSRGYTF
TGCGCCAGCAGCCCCGGGGACAGGAGTAGGGGCTACACCTTC
>TRBJ2-1|TRBV19|-|-
CASSIVGGANEQFF
TGTGCCAGTAGTATAGTTGGAGGGGCCAATGAGCAGTTCTTC
>TRBJ1-2|TRBV6-5|TRBD1|few
CASRQGEMGYTF
TGTGCCAGCAGACAGGGGGAGATGGGCTACACCTTC
>TRBJ2-5|TRBV5-1|-|-
CASSLATAQETQYF
TGCGCCAGCAGCTTGGCAACAGCCCAAGAGACCCAGTACTTC
>TRBJ2-4|TRBV3-1|TRBD2|few
CASSTRGDGAKNIQYF
TGTGCCAGCTCCACCCGGGGGGATGGGGCCAAAAACATTCAGTACTTC
>TRBJ2-1|TRBV14|TRBD2|-
CASSPIAGGWYNEQFF
TGTGCCAGCAGCCCCATAGCGGGAGGCTGGTACAATGAGCAGTTCTTC
>TRBJ2-3|TRBV20-1|TRBD2|many
CSAEPTSGRADTQYF
TGCAGTGCTGAACCCACTAGCGGGCGCGCAGATACGCAGTATTTT
>TRBJ2-3|TRBV19|-|-
CASNQGPTSTDTQYF
TGTGCCAGTAACCAGGGGCCAACTAGCACAGATACGCAGTATTTT
>TRBJ1-5|TRBV20-1|-|few
CSVKMGVGGSNQPQHF
TGCAGTGTCAAGATGGGTGTGGGTGGTAGCAATCAGCCCCAGCATTTT
>TRBJ1-1|TRBV7-8|-|few
CASSPLRDSGAFF
TGTGCCAGCAGCCCACTTCGAGACTCGGGAGCTTTCTTT
>TRBJ1-3|TRBV29-1|-|many
CSVLREGTIYF
TGCAGCGTTCTCAGGGAAGGCACCATATATTTT
>TRBJ1-1|TRBV5-1|TRBD1|once
CASSLGFDRGGTEAFF
TGCGCCAGCAGCTTGGGATTTGACAGGGGAGGGACTGAAGCTTTCTTT
>TRBJ1-5|TRBV2|TRBD1|-
CASRGTGELGNQPQHF
TGTGCCAGCAGGGGGACAGGGGAGTTGGGCAATCAGCCCCAGCATTTT
>TRBJ2-3|TRBV11-1|-|few
CASSPPYSTDTQYF
TGTGCCAGCAGCCCGCCTTATTCGACAGATACGCAGTATTTT
>TRBJ2-1|TRBV9|-|few
CASSVRDGYNEQFF
TGTGCCAGCAGCGTCCGGGACGGTTACAATGAGCAGTTCTTC
>TRBJ2-2|TRBV12-3/TRBV12-4|-|-
CASSLQGISTGELFF
TGTGCCAGCAGTTTGCAGGGGATTTCCACCGGGGAGCTGTTTTTT
>TRBJ2-3|TRBV5-1|-|-
CASSFTSSTDTQYF
TGCGCCAGCAGCTTCACTTCTAGCACAGATACGCAGTATTTT
>TRBJ2-3|TRBV7-3|-|-
CASSSLPGPSSTDTQYF
TGTGCCAGCAGCTCCCTCCCAGGGCCATCTAGCACAGATACGCAGTATTTT
>TRBJ2-5|TRBV20-1|-|-
CSARRGQETQYF
TGCAGTGCTAGACGGGGGCAAGAGACCCAGTACTTC
>TRBJ2-1|TRBV9|TRBD2|-
CASSVGLAGHYNEQFF
TGTGCCAGCAGCGTAGGGCTAGCGGGACACTACAATGAGCAGTTCTTC
>TRBJ2-1|TRBV12-3/TRBV12-4|TRBD1|-
CASRVTGTVNNEQLF
TGTGCCAGCAGAGTCACCGGGACAGTTAACAATGAGCAGTTGTTC
>TRBJ2-5|TRBV11-2|TRBD2|-
CASSLRRTSGGPQETQYF
TGTGCCAGCAGCTTAAGGAGGACTAGCGGGGGACCCCAAGAGACCCAGTACTTC
>TRBJ2-5|TRBV10-3|-|many
CAISSGPLGETQYF
TGTGCCATCAGTTCAGGACCCCTGGGGGAGACCCAGTACTTC
>TRBJ1-4|TRBV9|-|-
CASSVGRDYEKLFF
TGTGCCAGCAGCGTCGGGCGGGATTATGAAAAACTGTTTTTT